This TCR beta chain stems from a study of beta chain features in type 1 diabetes. In the study overall: Age and gender were similar between patients and healthy donors, as were cell yields.

This CDR3 has 16 residues. The entirety of the isolated RNA underwent reverse transcription, so expressed TCRB transcripts were sequenced. Assay used: immunoSEQ multiplex PCR; TCRdb lists only in-frame clones, some missing. This table holds 250,000 to 300,000 clones, 20% to 25% found once. The table lists this clone with a few counts. Its specificity is not known. CD4+ naive, central memory, regulatory and stem cell-like memory subsets were isolated by sorting on CD45RO/CCR7/CD25/CD127/CD95/CD27. General observations from the study: TCRB CDR3 length was moderately but significantly reduced in all four CD4+ subsets of Type 1 diabetes patients.

This TCR derives from a woman in her twenties or thirties with type 1 diabetes. The chain links TRBV21-1 to TRBJ2-7; the DNA was not compared with TRBD1, the D call given in the table. TRBV21-1 is an annotated pseudogene. Specimen: naive CD4+ T cells from blood. The CDR3, as DNA: TGTGCCAGCAGCAAAATTGGGACAGGTTCGTCCTACGAGCAGTACTTC. Its translation is CASSKIGTGSSYEQYF.